This entry is about one TCR beta chain. Libraries were prepared by immunoSEQ multiplex PCR; TCRdb keeps only in-frame clonotypes and omits some of them. In the table there are about 110,000 clones, around 84% of which are singletons. Germline values: CDR1 LNHDA, CDR2 SQIVND (reference sequence). The CDR3 has 16 residues. V lost 3 bases to trimming and J lost 2 bases, with 15 bases between them. The data are from a study of blood T cell repertoires in COVID-19. Sequencing was done on a sample of peripheral blood. The sequence came from an elderly woman with active or convalescent COVID-19. This chain joins TRBV19 and TRBJ2-3; D perhaps matches TRBD2 (5 bases). CDR3 in DNA: TGTGCCAGTAGTATGGGCGGCGGACTCTTCACAGATACGCAGTATTTT. This encodes CASSMGGGLFTDTQYF.